This T cell receptor beta chain was profiled in a study of blood T cell repertoires in COVID-19. CDR1 SGHTA and CDR2 FQGNSA come from the germline V gene. Losses at the gene ends were 5 bases for V and 7 bases for J; bases not matched to a gene: 8. CDR3 size: 13 residues. Some clones are missing from TCRdb's copy, which holds only in-frame ones; the method was immunoSEQ multiplex PCR. The table shows 100,000 to 150,000 clones, with around nine tenths occurring only once. Source material: peripheral blood. The V call is TRBV7-2, the J call TRBJ2-7; TRBD1 matches 7 bases. The sequence derives from a man aged 55 to 70 with COVID-19, enrolled during active disease. This chain's CDR3 is CASSPDREREQYF. DNA for the CDR3: TGTGCCAGCAGCCCAGACAGGGAGAGAGAGCAGTACTTC.